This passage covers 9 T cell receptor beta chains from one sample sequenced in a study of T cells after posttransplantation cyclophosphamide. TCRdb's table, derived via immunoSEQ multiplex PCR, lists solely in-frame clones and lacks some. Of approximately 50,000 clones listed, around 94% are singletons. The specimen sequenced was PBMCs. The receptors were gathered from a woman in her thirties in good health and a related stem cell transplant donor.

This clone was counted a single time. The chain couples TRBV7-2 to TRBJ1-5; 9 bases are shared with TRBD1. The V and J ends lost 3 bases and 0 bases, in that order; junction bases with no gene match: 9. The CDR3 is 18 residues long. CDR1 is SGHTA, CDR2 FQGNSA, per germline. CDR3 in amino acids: CASSFAGTGTYSNQPQHF. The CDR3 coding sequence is TGTGCCAGCAGCTTCGCAGGGACAGGGACATATAGCAATCAGCCCCAGCATTTT.

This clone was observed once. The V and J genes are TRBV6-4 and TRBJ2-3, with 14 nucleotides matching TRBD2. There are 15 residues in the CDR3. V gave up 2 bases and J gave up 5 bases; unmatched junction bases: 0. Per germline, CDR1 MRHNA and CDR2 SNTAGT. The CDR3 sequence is CASSDGTSGGDTQYF. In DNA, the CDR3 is TGTGCCAGCAGTGACGGGACTAGCGGGGGAGATACGCAGTATTTT.

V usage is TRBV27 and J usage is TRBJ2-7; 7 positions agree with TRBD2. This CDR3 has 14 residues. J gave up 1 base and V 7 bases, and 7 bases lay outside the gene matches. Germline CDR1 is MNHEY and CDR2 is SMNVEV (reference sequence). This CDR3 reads CASKGWGGSYEQYF. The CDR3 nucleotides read TGTGCCAGCAAAGGATGGGGGGGTTCCTACGAGCAGTACTTC.

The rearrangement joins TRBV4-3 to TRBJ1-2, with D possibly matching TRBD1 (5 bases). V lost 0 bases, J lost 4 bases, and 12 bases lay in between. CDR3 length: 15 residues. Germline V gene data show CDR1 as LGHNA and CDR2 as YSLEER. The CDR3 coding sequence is TGCGCCAGCAGCCAAGAAAGTCAGGGTTTCTATGGCTACACCTTC. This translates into CASSQESQGFYGYTF.

This chain's CDR3 is CASSDLGGASSGYTF. The DNA for the CDR3 is TGTGCCAGCAGTGACCTCGGGGGGGCGAGTAGTGGCTACACCTTC. The chain employs TRBV27 and TRBJ1-2; the D gene is possibly TRBD1 (6 bases). V shed 5 bases and J shed 7 bases, with 20 bases lying between them. The CDR3 covers 15 residues. The V gene's germline CDR1 is MNHEY and CDR2 SMNVEV (reference sequence).

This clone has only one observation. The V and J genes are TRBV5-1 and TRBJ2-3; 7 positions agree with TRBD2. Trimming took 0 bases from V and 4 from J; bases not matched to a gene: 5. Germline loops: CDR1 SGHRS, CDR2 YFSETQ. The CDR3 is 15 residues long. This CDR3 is CASSLDGGRADTQYF. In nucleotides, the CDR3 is TGCGCCAGCAGCTTGGACGGCGGGAGAGCAGATACGCAGTATTTT.

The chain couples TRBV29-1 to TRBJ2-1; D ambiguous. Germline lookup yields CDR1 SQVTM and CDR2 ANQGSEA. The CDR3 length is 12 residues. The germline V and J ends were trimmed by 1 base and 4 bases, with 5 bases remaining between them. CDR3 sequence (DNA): TGCAGCGTTGAAGCCAGTTACAATGAGCAGTTCTTC. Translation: CSVEASYNEQFF.

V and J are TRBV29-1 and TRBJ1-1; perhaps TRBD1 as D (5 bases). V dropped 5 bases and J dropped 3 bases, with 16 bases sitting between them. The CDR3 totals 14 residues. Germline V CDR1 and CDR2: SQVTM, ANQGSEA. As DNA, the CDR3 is TGCAGCGTTTCCGGGAGGGGTCGAGACACTGAAGCTTTCTTT. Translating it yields CSVSGRGRDTEAFF.

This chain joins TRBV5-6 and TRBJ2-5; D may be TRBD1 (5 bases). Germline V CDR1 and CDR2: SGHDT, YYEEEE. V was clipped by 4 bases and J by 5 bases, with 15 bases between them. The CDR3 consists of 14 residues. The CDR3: CASSPNTAGETQYF. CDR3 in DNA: TGTGCCAGCAGCCCCAACACGGCAGGGGAGACCCAGTACTTC.